This TCR beta chain is from a study of blood T cell repertoires in COVID-19. Germline values: CDR1 SGHNT, CDR2 YYREEE (reference sequence). V lost 0 bases and J lost 3; bases outside the gene matches: 3. The CDR3 extends over 14 amino acids. TCRdb's table, derived via immunoSEQ multiplex PCR, lists solely in-frame clones and lacks some. The sample includes 60,000 to 85,000 clones, roughly nine tenths of them seen just once. The sample holds one count of this clone. This TCR was recovered from a woman aged 45-59 years with COVID-19, enrolled during active disease. The J gene is TRBJ2-7, the V gene TRBV5-4; 7 bases are a match to TRBD1. Material for sequencing was peripheral blood. The CDR3 nucleotides are TGTGCCAGCAGCTTGGCGGGACAGAGCTACGAGCAGTACTTC. Its translation is CASSLAGQSYEQYF. Variable domain in full (rest from reference TRBV5-4 and TRBJ2-7): ETGVTQSPTHLIKTRGQQVTLRCSSQSGHNTVSWYQQALGQGPQFIFQYYREEENGRGNFPPRFSGLQFPNYSSELNVNALELDDSALYLCASSLAGQSYEQYFGPGTRLTVT.